Presented here are 10 T cell receptor beta chains from one specimen sequenced in a study of blood T cell repertoires in COVID-19. Some clones are missing from TCRdb's copy, which holds only in-frame ones; the method was immunoSEQ multiplex PCR. The sample yields under 300,000 clones, roughly nine tenths seen once. The sequencing input was peripheral blood. The receptors stem from a man in his forties or fifties with acute or convalescent COVID-19.

The chain recombines TRBV3-1 (or the pseudogene TRBV3-2) with TRBJ2-3; D perhaps matches TRBD1 (5 bases). Trimming left V 1 base short and J 2 bases short, with 13 bases between. Per germline, CDR1 LGHDT and CDR2 YNNKEL (reference sequence). The CDR3 sequence is 16 residues long. CDR3 nucleotide sequence: TGTGCCAGCAGCCAAGCAGGGCGGCGGCCCACAGATACGCAGTATTTT. The encoded protein is CASSQAGRRPTDTQYF.

This clone was detected once. The chain links TRBV5-1 to TRBJ2-2, with 7 bases aligning to TRBD1. Looked up from germline, CDR1 is SGHRS and CDR2 is YFSETQ. The CDR3 consists of 14 residues. V shed 4 bases and J 3 bases; nucleotides not matched to a gene: 3. The CDR3 bases are TGCGCCAGCAGCACCGGACAGGACACCGGGGAGCTGTTTTTT. Its translation: CASSTGQDTGELFF.

The chain uses TRBV5-1 and TRBJ2-6; possibly TRBD2 for D (5 bases). This CDR3 comprises 16 residues. CDR1 and CDR2 from the germline V gene are SGHRS and YFSETQ. V was cut by 3 bases and J by 0 bases, with 10 bases left in between. CDR3 coding DNA: TGCGCCAGCAGCTACGGACTGTACTCTGGGGCCAACGTCCTGACTTTC. It encodes CASSYGLYSGANVLTF.

This sequence joins TRBV4-1 and TRBJ1-2, with unresolved D. From germline, CDR1 is MGHRA and CDR2 YSYEKL. Trimming removed 1 base from V and 4 bases from J, with 13 bases in between. This CDR3 is built from 15 residues. For the CDR3, the DNA is TGCGCCAGCAGCCAAGGCCGGGGTTCGGGCTATGGCTACACCTTC. Its translation: CASSQGRGSGYGYTF.

The chain uses TRBV6-5 and TRBJ1-2; D perhaps matches TRBD1 (6 bases). V gave up 4 bases and J gave up 7 bases, with 19 bases separating them. Germline V gene sequence: CDR1 MNHEY, CDR2 SVGAGI. The CDR3 has 15 amino acids. CDR3 sequence (DNA): TGTGCCAGCAGTTCCCAAGGGGGGGGCACGGCTGGCTACACCTTC. This gives the protein CASSSQGGGTAGYTF.

The rearrangement links TRBV3-1 (or the pseudogene TRBV3-2) to TRBJ1-2, with 7 bases that match TRBD1. The trim removed 4 bases at V and 1 base at J, leaving 6 bases unmatched. The CDR3 totals 15 residues. CDR1 is LGHDT and CDR2 is YNNKEL in the germline V gene (reference sequence). CDR3 nucleotides: TGTGCCAGCAGCCCAGGGACAGAAGATAACTATGGCTACACCTTC. Its translation is CASSPGTEDNYGYTF.

A word on this clone: Other nucleotide sequences in the sample specify the same CDR3. J is TRBJ2-1 and V is TRBV10-3; TRBD1 might be the D (6 bases). The CDR3 is 13 amino acids. Trimming pared 6 bases from V and 5 bases from J, leaving 11 bases between. Germline V lookup: CDR1 ENHRY, CDR2 SYGVKD. The CDR3 loop reads CAISLQGNNEQFF. CDR3 DNA: TGTGCCATCAGCCTACAGGGAAACAATGAGCAGTTCTTC.

The rearrangement joins TRBV12-3 or TRBV12-4 to TRBJ1-2, with D perhaps TRBD1 (5 bases). The ends were cut back, 10 bases at V and 7 bases at J, with 13 bases in the middle. The CDR3 length is 11 residues. The CDR3 DNA reads as TGTGCCATCGGCGGGGGACTTGGCTACACCTTC. This gives the protein CAIGGGLGYTF.

The rearrangement links TRBV27 to TRBJ2-3, with TRBD1 as a possible D gene (5 bases). Trimming left V 6 bases short and J 0 bases short, with 10 bases between. Germline CDR1 is MNHEY and CDR2 is SMNVEV (reference sequence). This CDR3 has 14 residues. CDR3 amino acids: CASRTDSSTDTQYF. The CDR3 nucleotides read TGTGCCAGCAGGACAGACTCTAGCACAGATACGCAGTATTTT.

The J gene is TRBJ1-2, the V gene TRBV27; D call uncertain. Trimming removed 5 bases at V and 6 bases at J, with 16 bases between. In germline, CDR1 is MNHEY, CDR2 SMNVEV (reference sequence). The CDR3 loop spans 14 amino acids. For the CDR3, the DNA is TGTGCCAGCAGTCCCCTCACAGTTGTCCATGGCTACACCTTC. Protein: CASSPLTVVHGYTF.